These 9 T cell receptor beta chains were sequenced from one sample in a study of CD8+ T cells in alopecia areata. RNA was isolated and reverse transcribed to cDNA, the sequencing template. Repertoires were generated with immunoSEQ multiplex PCR, while TCRdb's copy carries only in-frame clones and drops some. The top ten hold roughly 3.2% of the sample, which has roughly 120,000 clones, 35% to 40% seen once. Sequenced input: CD4+ T cells sorted from blood. These receptors all come from a human donor with alopecia areata.

The V call is TRBV30, the J call TRBJ2-7; TRBD1 matches 7 bases. This CDR3 is 11 amino acids long. Germline V CDR1 and CDR2: GTSNPN, SVGIG (reference sequence). Losses at the gene ends were 8 bases for V and 3 bases for J; bases not matched to a gene: 4. DNA for the CDR3: TGTGCCGAGGGACAGAACTACGAGCAGTACTTC. Residues: CAEGQNYEQYF. The full variable domain, rest sourced from reference TRBV30 and TRBJ2-7, is SQTIHQWPATLVQPVGSPLSLECTVEGTSNPNLYWYRQAAGRGLQLLFYSVGIGQISSEVPQNLSASRPQDRQFILSSKKLLLSDSGFYLCAEGQNYEQYFGPGTRLTVT.

This clone occurred a few times. This chain uses TRBV2 with TRBJ2-2; TRBD2 might be the D (6 bases). There are 15 residues in the CDR3. The germline V and J ends were trimmed by 6 bases and 0 bases, with 11 bases remaining between them. Germline V gene sequence: CDR1 SNHLY, CDR2 FYNNEI. The CDR3 is CASRATRTNTGELFF. The CDR3, as DNA: TGTGCCAGCAGGGCGACTAGGACGAACACCGGGGAGCTGTTTTTT.

This chain links TRBV29-1 with TRBJ1-5, with TRBD1 matching over 7 bases. The V segment lost 7 bases and the J segment 0 bases; nucleotides outside the gene matches: 3. There are 13 residues in the CDR3. Per germline, CDR1 SQVTM and CDR2 ANQGSEA. For the CDR3, the DNA is TGCAGCGCTGGGACAGATAGCAATCAGCCCCAGCATTTT. This gives the protein CSAGTDSNQPQHF.

This clone was detected only a few times. The genes are TRBV28 and TRBJ2-3, with D hard to call. Trimming shortened V by 3 bases and J by 3 bases, and 4 bases separated the two germline ends. The CDR3 is 12 amino acids. Per germline, CDR1 MDHEN and CDR2 SYDVKM. The CDR3 bases are TGTGCCAGCAGTTTCTCGACAGATACGCAGTATTTT. It specifies CASSFSTDTQYF.

The CDR3 loop reads CASSARSVTDTQYF. As DNA, the CDR3 is TGTGCCAGCTCAGCCAGGTCTGTCACAGATACGCAGTATTTT. V is TRBV18 and J is TRBJ2-3; no reliable D call. Per germline, CDR1 KGHSH and CDR2 LQKENI. V lost 5 bases, J lost 2 bases, and 11 bases lay in between. There are 14 residues in the CDR3.

The CDR3 protein is CASSPRDGPYGYTF. CDR3 coding DNA: TGTGCCAGCAGCCCCCGGGACGGACCGTATGGCTACACCTTC. V is TRBV9 and J is TRBJ1-2, with TRBD1 as a possible D gene (5 bases). This CDR3 contains 14 residues. Trimming removed 4 bases from V and 5 bases from J, with 15 bases in between. Looked up from germline, CDR1 is SGDLS and CDR2 is YYNGEE.

This clone was seen a handful of times. The rearrangement joins TRBV27 to TRBJ2-5; 12 bases map to TRBD2. The CDR3 extends over 17 amino acids. CDR1 is MNHEY and CDR2 is SMNVEV in the germline V gene (reference sequence). V lost 0 bases to trimming and J lost 5 bases; unmatched junction nucleotides: 7. The DNA of the CDR3 is TGTGCCAGCAGTTTATCGGGGACTAGCGGGCCAGGGGAGACCCAGTACTTC. Protein: CASSLSGTSGPGETQYF.

The genes are TRBV29-1 and TRBJ1-4, with 8 bases lining up with TRBD1. The CDR3 spans 12 residues. Germline assignment: CDR1 SQVTM and CDR2 ANQGSEA. After removal of 5 bases from V and 8 bases from J, the junction contained 4 bases not matched to a gene. CDR3 loop: CSVRQGAEKLFF. CDR3 in DNA: TGCAGCGTTAGGCAGGGGGCCGAAAAACTGTTTTTT.

The V call is TRBV29-1, the J call TRBJ2-4, with D maybe TRBD2 (6 bases). Trimming shortened V by 3 bases and J by 0 bases, and 12 bases separated the two germline ends. The germline V gene has CDR1 SQVTM and CDR2 ANQGSEA. This CDR3 comprises 15 residues. The CDR3: CSVEGGPLAKNIQYF. The CDR3 DNA sequence: TGCAGCGTTGAGGGAGGACCATTAGCCAAAAACATTCAGTACTTC. The full variable domain, rest sourced from reference TRBV29-1 and TRBJ2-4, is SAVISQKPSRDICQRGTSLTIQCQVDSQVTMMFWYRQQPGQSLTLIATANQGSEATYESGFVIDKFPISRPNLTFSTLTVSNMSPEDSSIYLCSVEGGPLAKNIQYFGAGTRLSVL.